This entry lists 3 T cell receptor beta chains sequenced from one sample in a study of post-analysis software for immune sequencing data. Study-level results: TRBV5-6, TRBV5-1 and TRBV20-1 belonged to a set of roughly 5 TRBV segments that were more frequent in patients than controls.

Each TCR beta cDNA library carried unique molecular identifiers. TCRdb processed the PCR reads anew with MiXCR; each CDR3 protein has one entry. Among approximately 690,000 distinct CDR3 sequences listed, 59% were seen once. For these TCRs, the target antigens are not known. The sequencing sample was made of blood. All receptors derive from a girl aged 2 to 10 with multiple sclerosis.

This clonotype has ten or more counts. V and J are TRBV5-1 and TRBJ2-7; 10 nucleotides match TRBD2. This CDR3 is 18 amino acids long. After removal of 1 base from V and 4 bases from J, the junction contained 14 bases not matched to a gene. Germline values: CDR1 SGHRS, CDR2 YFSETQ. The DNA of the CDR3 is TGCGCCAGCAGCTTGCGGACTAGCGGCCTAGGGCGAGGGTACGAGCAGTACTTC. It specifies CASSLRTSGLGRGYEQYF.

As DNA, the CDR3 is TGTGCCAGCAGTTCTCGGACAGGGTTCGGCAAAAACATTCAGTACTTC. Protein product: CASSSRTGFGKNIQYF. This chain joins TRBV6-5 and TRBJ2-4, with 8 bases identical to TRBD1. With V trimmed by 4 bases and J by 3 bases, 8 bases remained unmatched. The germline gives CDR1 MNHEY, CDR2 SVGAGI. The CDR3 sequence is 16 residues long.

The genes are TRBV12-3 or TRBV12-4 and TRBJ2-1, with a possible D match to TRBD2 (5 bases). V dropped 3 bases and J dropped 7 bases, with 16 bases sitting between them. The CDR3 runs 15 residues. CDR3 sequence reads: CASSLRVERGNEQFF. In DNA form, the CDR3 reads TGTGCCAGCAGTTTGAGGGTAGAGAGAGGGAATGAGCAGTTCTTC.